The 28 T cell receptor beta chains in this list originate from one sample, sequenced in a study of blood T cell repertoires in COVID-19. Method: immunoSEQ multiplex PCR; TCRdb's copy keeps in-frame clones and lacks some. The table lists fewer than 85,000 clones, roughly 80% of them singletons. Input material: peripheral blood. Receptors were obtained from a man aged 25-45 years with COVID-19, enrolled during active disease.

This clone occurred once. The chain carries TRBV4-3 and TRBJ2-7; tentative D call: TRBD2 (5 bases). The V end was cut by 1 base, the J end by 4 bases, with 17 bases between. This CDR3 is built from 16 residues. Germline-derived CDR1 and CDR2 are LGHNA and YSLEER. CDR3 coding DNA: TGCGCCAGCAGCCAAGGTGCCTCCCCCGAGGGATACGAGCAGTACTTC. Translation gives CASSQGASPEGYEQYF.

V and J are TRBV6-5 and TRBJ1-3; perhaps TRBD1 as D (6 bases). The V end was cut by 11 bases, the J end by 3 bases, with 17 bases between. The CDR3 totals 14 residues. Germline CDR1 reads MNHEY; CDR2 reads SVGAGI. The CDR3 reads CAGVEQGYGNTIYF. Here the CDR3 DNA reads TGTGCCGGGGTCGAACAGGGTTATGGAAACACCATATATTTT.

This chain connects TRBV28 to TRBJ1-1, with D possibly TRBD1 on 5 matching bases. V was trimmed by 7 bases and J by 5 bases, leaving 11 bases between them. Germline CDR1 and CDR2: MDHEN and SYDVKM. This CDR3 is built from 12 residues. The chain's CDR3 is CASTWAGTEAFF. DNA of the CDR3: TGTGCCAGCACTTGGGCAGGGACTGAAGCTTTCTTT.

The genes are TRBV19 and TRBJ1-5, with 8 bases identical to TRBD1. CDR3 length equals 12 residues. Germline V gives CDR1 LNHDA, CDR2 SQIVND (reference sequence). The trim removed 7 bases at V and 9 bases at J, leaving 5 bases unmatched. The CDR3 nucleotides read TGTGCCAGTAAACAGGGGGTAGGGCCCCAGCATTTT. Residues: CASKQGVGPQHF.

The chain combines TRBV5-3 with TRBJ2-1; 7 nucleotides agree with TRBD2. TRBV5-3 counts as an open reading frame of uncertain function. The CDR3 has 17 residues. V lost 4 bases to trimming and J lost 2 bases; unmatched junction nucleotides: 12. Here the CDR3 reads CARSRPPPAGTYNEQFF. DNA of the CDR3: TGTGCCAGAAGCCGACCCCCTCCAGCGGGGACCTACAATGAGCAGTTCTTC.

The chain couples TRBV5-4 to TRBJ1-2; no clear D gene. Trimming took 3 bases from V and 4 from J, leaving 19 bases between them. Germline values: CDR1 SGHNT, CDR2 YYREEE (reference sequence). The CDR3 spans 16 residues. CDR3 sequence: CASSSKGIQEGYGYTF. CDR3 bases: TGTGCCAGCAGCTCAAAAGGGATCCAGGAGGGCTATGGCTACACCTTC.

The sample holds a few counts of this clone. This chain connects TRBV6-6 to TRBJ1-1; 7 bases line up with TRBD1. The germline CDR1 and CDR2 sequences are MNHNY and SVGAGI (reference sequence). This CDR3 contains 13 residues. V lost 7 bases and J lost 1; bases outside the gene matches: 3. In nucleotides, the CDR3 is TGTGCCAGCACCCAGGGGGAGAACACTGAAGCTTTCTTT. Its protein is CASTQGENTEAFF.

The chain is built from TRBV15 and TRBJ2-1; 8 bases fit TRBD2. This CDR3 is 15 amino acids long. The germline V gene has CDR1 LNHNV and CDR2 YYDKDF (reference sequence). V shed 1 base and J 8 bases; nucleotides not matched to a gene: 7. DNA of the CDR3: TGTGCCACCAGCAGAGTACGGGAGGGCCTACATGAGCAGTTCTTC. Protein sequence: CATSRVREGLHEQFF.

The V call is TRBV28, the J call TRBJ1-3; D may be TRBD1 (5 bases). Trimming took 5 bases from V and 0 from J, leaving 17 bases between them. Germline CDR1 reads MDHEN; CDR2 reads SYDVKM. The CDR3 extends over 17 amino acids. The CDR3 nucleotides are TGTGCCAGCAGTCAGACAGACCCACCTGTCTCTGGAAACACCATATATTTT. Protein product: CASSQTDPPVSGNTIYF. The whole variable domain, filled in from reference TRBV28 and TRBJ1-3, reads DVKVTQSSRYLVKRTGEKVFLECVQDMDHENMFWYRQDPGLGLRLIYFSYDVKMKEKGDIPEGYSVSREKKERFSLILESASTNQTSMYLCASSQTDPPVSGNTIYFGEGSWLTVV.

This sequence joins TRBV7-6 and TRBJ2-2, with 7 positions matching TRBD2. Germline V gene data show CDR1 as SGHVS and CDR2 as FNYEAQ. The CDR3 runs to 19 residues. J gave up 3 bases and V 5 bases, and 18 bases lay outside the gene matches. The CDR3 here is CASSPLGRTSLADTGELFF. The CDR3 nucleotides read TGTGCCAGCAGCCCCCTAGGACGGACCTCTCTAGCGGACACCGGGGAGCTGTTTTTT.

The CDR3 is CASSLTAEAFF. CDR3 bases: TGTGCCAGCAGTTTAACTGCAGAAGCTTTCTTT. The V and J genes are TRBV28 and TRBJ1-1, with D unclear. This CDR3 spans 11 amino acids. The V and J ends lost 2 bases and 8 bases respectively, with 6 bases between them. From germline, CDR1 is MDHEN and CDR2 SYDVKM. The full variable domain, its missing parts supplied by reference TRBV28 and TRBJ1-1, is DVKVTQSSRYLVKRTGEKVFLECVQDMDHENMFWYRQDPGLGLRLIYFSYDVKMKEKGDIPEGYSVSREKKERFSLILESASTNQTSMYLCASSLTAEAFFGQGTRLTVV.

The V gene is TRBV19, the J gene TRBJ2-1; D ambiguous. The CDR3 runs 14 residues. Germline CDR1 reads LNHDA; CDR2 reads SQIVND (reference sequence). With 5 bases removed from V and 2 bases from J, the gap between germline ends came to 10 bases. CDR3 in DNA: TGTGCCAGTAGTGCAGAAATCGCCTACAATGAGCAGTTCTTC. Amino acid sequence: CASSAEIAYNEQFF.

The rearrangement links TRBV6-1 to TRBJ1-1, with D unresolved. Deletions cut 6 bases from V and 1 base from J, with 9 bases between. CDR1 and CDR2 (germline): MNHNS, SASEGT. The CDR3 length is 13 residues. The DNA for the CDR3 is TGTGCCAGCAGAATACAACGGAACACTGAAGCTTTCTTT. Encoded protein: CASRIQRNTEAFF.

The chain uses TRBV6-4 and TRBJ2-1, with 8 bases lining up with TRBD2. Germline values: CDR1 MRHNA, CDR2 SNTAGT. CDR3 length equals 16 residues. Unmatched junction bases numbered 8, after V lost 0 bases and J lost 7 bases. The DNA of the CDR3 is TGTGCCAGCAGTGACTCGGGGGCCACGGGAGGGAATGAGCAGTTCTTC. This gives the protein CASSDSGATGGNEQFF.

V usage is TRBV7-9 and J usage is TRBJ2-7, with 12 bases lining up with TRBD1. The trim removed 11 bases at V and 6 bases at J, leaving 8 bases unmatched. CDR3 length: 13 residues. CDR1 is SEHNR, CDR2 FQNEAQ, per germline (reference sequence). This chain's CDR3 is CAGQGQGASEQYF. The CDR3 DNA reads TGTGCCGGGCAGGGACAGGGGGCGTCCGAGCAGTACTTC.

The rearrangement links TRBV27 to TRBJ2-3, with 8 bases identical to TRBD2. V was clipped by 5 bases and J by 7 bases; unmatched bases: 20. The CDR3 has 18 residues. Germline V gene lookup returns CDR1 MNHEY and CDR2 SMNVEV (reference sequence). CDR3 amino acids: CASSPRTSGPQQGHTQYF. The DNA of the CDR3 is TGTGCCAGCAGTCCCCGAACTAGCGGCCCCCAGCAGGGCCATACGCAGTATTTT.

This clone was observed a single time. V and J are TRBV13 and TRBJ2-7, with 10 bases lining up with TRBD2. Germline V gene data show CDR1 as PRHDT and CDR2 as FYEKMQ (reference sequence). CDR3 length equals 18 residues. J was trimmed by 5 bases and V by 5 bases; bases with no gene match: 18. The CDR3 protein is CASSPSRASGSPYHEQYF. CDR3 DNA: TGTGCCAGCAGCCCGTCGCGGGCTAGCGGGAGTCCTTACCACGAGCAGTACTTC.

The V and J genes are TRBV6-5 and TRBJ1-4; tentatively, D is TRBD1 (5 bases). The V gene lost 2 bases and the J gene lost 2 bases, with 6 bases spanning the gap. The CDR3 has 14 residues. Germline assignment: CDR1 MNHEY and CDR2 SVGAGI. The CDR3 loop reads CASSYGGTNEKLFF. In DNA, the CDR3 is TGTGCCAGCAGTTACGGGGGGACTAATGAAAAACTGTTTTTT.

The chain is built from TRBV11-2 and TRBJ1-4, with TRBD1 matching over 7 bases. Losses at the gene ends were 4 bases for V and 10 bases for J; bases not matched to a gene: 15. CDR1 is SGHAT and CDR2 is FQNNGV in the germline V gene. The CDR3 loop spans 16 amino acids. CDR3 loop: CASSSGTVGRGGKLFF. For the CDR3, the DNA is TGTGCCAGCAGCTCTGGGACAGTGGGTCGAGGCGGAAAACTGTTTTTT.

The sample holds many counts of this clone. The CDR3 bases are TGTGCCAGTAGGAGGGACAGTCCCAACTATGGCTACACCTTC. Translating it yields CASRRDSPNYGYTF. The V gene is TRBV19, the J gene TRBJ1-2; TRBD1 matches at 7 bases. CDR3 length: 14 residues. The V segment lost 6 bases and the J segment 2 bases; nucleotides outside the gene matches: 6. Germline lookup yields CDR1 LNHDA and CDR2 SQIVND (reference sequence).

The chain recombines TRBV3-1 (or the pseudogene TRBV3-2) with TRBJ2-1; TRBD2 matches at 9 bases. Germline V gene lookup returns CDR1 LGHDT and CDR2 YNNKEL (reference sequence). Trimming took 2 bases from V and 7 from J; bases not matched to a gene: 3. The CDR3 covers 14 residues. The CDR3 sequence: CASSQWLAGNEQFF. The CDR3 nucleotides are TGTGCCAGCAGCCAATGGCTAGCGGGAAATGAGCAGTTCTTC.

This rearrangement joins TRBV6-5 to TRBJ1-1; perhaps TRBD1 as D (5 bases). Between the trimmed V and J ends, which lost 6 bases and 4 bases, there was a span of 18 bases. CDR3 length: 15 amino acids. CDR1 is MNHEY, CDR2 SVGAGI, per germline. The CDR3 DNA reads TGTGCCAGCAGCCGGGAGGACATATCATTCACTGAAGCTTTCTTT. This translates into CASSREDISFTEAFF.

The chain recombines TRBV30 with TRBJ1-1; TRBD1 matches 9 bases. Germline V lookup: CDR1 GTSNPN, CDR2 SVGIG (reference sequence). The CDR3 has 11 amino acids. The trim removed 3 bases at V and 12 bases at J, leaving 5 bases unmatched. CDR3 sequence: CAWSPGQGTFF. CDR3 nucleotide sequence: TGTGCCTGGAGCCCAGGACAGGGGACTTTCTTT.

This chain joins TRBV6-5 and TRBJ2-1, with 11 bases that match TRBD2. This CDR3 has 16 residues. Losses at the gene ends were 2 bases for V and 5 bases for J; bases not matched to a gene: 5. Germline V lookup: CDR1 MNHEY, CDR2 SVGAGI. CDR3 amino acids: CASSYTRLAGNNEQFF. The CDR3 DNA reads as TGTGCCAGCAGTTACACCCGACTAGCGGGGAACAATGAGCAGTTCTTC.

This clone was counted a few times. V usage is TRBV5-6 and J usage is TRBJ2-5, with a tentative D call TRBD2 (5 bases). This CDR3 has 14 amino acids. The V and J ends lost 2 bases and 7 bases respectively, with 15 bases between them. CDR1 SGHDT and CDR2 YYEEEE come from the germline V gene. CDR3 residues: CASSFRRRSGTQYF. The CDR3, as DNA: TGTGCCAGCAGCTTCCGCAGGAGGAGCGGGACCCAGTACTTC.

This chain joins TRBV7-6 and TRBJ2-6; D unclear. Trimming pared 0 bases from V and 0 bases from J, leaving 9 bases between. The CDR3 has 17 amino acids. The germline V gene encodes CDR1 SGHVS and CDR2 FNYEAQ. The CDR3 loop reads CASSLAGPGSGANVLTF. The CDR3 DNA follows: TGTGCCAGCAGCTTAGCTGGGCCCGGCTCTGGGGCCAACGTCCTGACTTTC.

J is TRBJ1-5 and V is TRBV6-5; D is unresolved. V shed 6 bases and J shed 1 base, with 10 bases lying between them. CDR1 and CDR2 (germline): MNHEY, SVGAGI. This CDR3 has 14 amino acids. The CDR3 nucleotides read TGTGCCAGCAGCTCCGTTGAGAGCAATCAGCCCCAGCATTTT. This translates into CASSSVESNQPQHF.

The CDR3 nucleotides read TGTGCCAGTAGCCGGGGAAGGGATGGCTATGGCTACACCTTC. Residues: CASSRGRDGYGYTF. J is TRBJ1-2 and V is TRBV19; D gene ambiguous. Germline lookup yields CDR1 LNHDA and CDR2 SQIVND (reference sequence). This CDR3 region has 14 residues. The ends were cut back, 6 bases at V and 4 bases at J, with 15 bases in the middle.